The present T cell receptor beta chain was sequenced within a study of T cells after yellow fever vaccination. Trimming left V 1 base short and J 1 base short, with 7 bases between. The CDR3 sequence is 13 residues long. Germline CDR1 DFQATT, CDR2 SNEGSKA (reference sequence). MiXCR, run by TCRdb on the 5' RACE reads, gives a single entry per CDR3 protein. The data hold about 210,000 distinct CDR3 sequences, with about 3% observed a single time. This clonotype showed up many times. The antigen remains unidentified. General observations from the study: Abundant clonotypes from the bulk population could have been carried over as contaminants into FACS-sorted repertoires.

The chain recombines TRBV20-1 with TRBJ1-1, with D hard to call. The sequence was collected from a man between 18 and 29 years old who received the YFV17D yellow fever vaccine. The specimen was CD4+ T cells sorted from PBMCs, collected 10 days after the yellow fever booster vaccination. The CDR3 here is CSARVGGNTEAFF. CDR3 bases: TGCAGTGCTAGAGTAGGAGGGAACACTGAAGCTTTCTTT.